Described below is a single T cell receptor (beta chain) sequence and its context. The germline V gene encodes CDR1 MDHEN and CDR2 SYDVKM. V shed 5 bases and J shed 2 bases, with 6 bases lying between them. This CDR3 is 13 amino acids long. The data stem from a study of patients and donors after allogeneic stem cell transplantation. MiXCR, applied by TCRdb to the RT-PCR reads, yields one record per CDR3 protein. The data show over 25,000 distinct CDR3 sequences, around 40% seen once. The sequence was obtained from a human donor who was either an allogeneic HSCT recipient or a stem cell or donor lymphocyte infusion donor (not recorded which). It is not recorded whose cells these are; they may come from a transplant donor. Sequenced material: blood, either unsorted or a sorted T cell fraction (not recorded which). The chain has TRBV28 and TRBJ1-4; D gene unclear. CDR3 nucleotides: TGTGCCAGCAGTCCCGGGACTAATGAAAAACTGTTTTTT. It specifies CASSPGTNEKLFF.